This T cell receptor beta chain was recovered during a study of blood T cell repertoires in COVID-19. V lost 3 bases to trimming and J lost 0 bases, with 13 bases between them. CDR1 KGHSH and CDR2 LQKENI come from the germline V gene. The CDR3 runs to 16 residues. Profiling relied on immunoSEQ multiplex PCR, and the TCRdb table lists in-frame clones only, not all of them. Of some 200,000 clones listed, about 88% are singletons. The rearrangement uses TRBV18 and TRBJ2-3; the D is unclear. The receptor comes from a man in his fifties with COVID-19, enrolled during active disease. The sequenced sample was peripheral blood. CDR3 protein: CASSPDLPASTDTQYF. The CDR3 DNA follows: TGTGCCAGCTCACCCGACTTGCCCGCTAGCACAGATACGCAGTATTTT.